The clone carrying this T cell receptor (beta chain) was seen only once. The antigen remains undetermined. The germline CDR1 and CDR2 sequences are SGDLS and YYNGEE. V lost 0 bases and J 0 bases, leaving 10 bases between the germline ends. This CDR3 is built from 16 residues. The data originate from a study of cytomegalovirus exposure and HLA in healthy donors. Researchers ran the PCR with 60 Vbeta and 13 Jbeta primers. Clones were sequenced by immunoSEQ multiplex PCR, and TCRdb holds only the in-frame ones, with some missing. The sample consists of roughly 120,000 clones, roughly 77% of them appearing once. Study-wide points: Later analysis indicated greater clonal expansion among HLA-associated TCR beta chains than among equally common other chains. Among immune exposure information, only CMV serostatus was available.

The origin of this receptor is a man aged 45 to 65 in good health and CMV-seropositive. V usage is TRBV9 and J usage is TRBJ1-3, with D possibly TRBD1 on 6 matching bases. The sequencing sample was made of PBMCs. CDR3 coding DNA: TGTGCCAGCAGCGTAGCAGGGGCTATCTCTGGAAACACCATATATTTT. Protein: CASSVAGAISGNTIYF.